Below, 12 T cell receptor beta chains from the same sample are listed, as sequenced in a study of blood T cell repertoires in COVID-19. Assay used: immunoSEQ multiplex PCR; TCRdb lists only in-frame clones, some missing. This table holds fewer than 200,000 clones, 70% to 90% found once. Sequencing was carried out using PBMCs or T cells enriched from blood (not recorded which). Every receptor here comes from a woman aged 45-60 years who had recovered from COVID-19.

The chain is built from TRBV28 and TRBJ1-2; 7 bases map to TRBD1. Germline lookup yields CDR1 MDHEN and CDR2 SYDVKM. This CDR3 has 16 amino acids. Unmatched junction bases numbered 11, after V lost 3 bases and J lost 4 bases. The CDR3 DNA is TGTGCCAGCAGTTTCCCAGACAGGGCACGGATCTATGGCTACACCTTC. Encoded protein: CASSFPDRARIYGYTF.

The CDR3 loop reads CASSLAQHYGYTF. CDR3 DNA: TGTGCCAGCAGTTTAGCACAGCACTATGGCTACACCTTC. This chain links TRBV12-3 or TRBV12-4 with TRBJ1-2; D gene unclear. Trimming left V 0 bases short and J 3 bases short, with 5 bases between. The CDR3 is 13 amino acids.

This clone was seen a few times. V is TRBV6-4 and J is TRBJ2-1, with TRBD2 identical over 15 bases. Looked up from germline, CDR1 is MRHNA and CDR2 is SNTAGT. CDR3 length equals 15 residues. V dropped 6 bases and J dropped 8; count of bases not matched to a gene: 5. As DNA, the CDR3 is TGTGCCAGCAGAGGACTAGCGGGGGGGGTCGATGAGCAGTTCTTC. Protein: CASRGLAGGVDEQFF.

The chain joins TRBV7-9 to TRBJ1-6, with 7 nucleotides matching TRBD1. The trim removed 6 bases at V and 0 bases at J, leaving 2 bases unmatched. The length of the CDR3 is 15 residues. Germline-derived CDR1 and CDR2 are SEHNR and FQNEAQ (reference sequence). CDR3 sequence reads: CASRGDSSYNSPLHF. CDR3 bases: TGTGCCAGCAGGGGGGACAGCTCCTATAATTCACCCCTCCACTTT.

Concerning this clone itself: At one end the junction does not follow the germline gene, possibly because of a read error. The chain uses TRBV4-1 and TRBJ2-3; D unclear. Per germline, CDR1 MGHRA and CDR2 YSYEKL. This CDR3 region has 14 residues. CDR3 bases: TGCGCCAGCAGTCAAGGGTTAGTGACAGATACGCAGTATTTT. It is translated as CASSQGLVTDTQYF.

This chain connects TRBV2 to TRBJ1-6, with a tentative D call TRBD1 (6 bases). Trimming cost V 4 bases and J 6 bases, with 10 bases left between them. Germline CDR1 is SNHLY and CDR2 is FYNNEI. The CDR3 sequence is 14 residues long. The CDR3 DNA reads as TGTGCCAGCAGTGCTCTGGGGGCTAATTCACCCCTCCACTTT. Its translation: CASSALGANSPLHF.

The chain combines TRBV7-9 with TRBJ2-5; 8 nucleotides line up with TRBD2. J lost 5 bases, V lost 5 bases, and 7 bases had no gene match. This CDR3 spans 14 amino acids. From germline, CDR1 is SEHNR and CDR2 FQNEAQ (reference sequence). The CDR3 region has the DNA TGTGCCAGCAGCCCGGGACTAGGTGGGGAGACCCAGTACTTC. This codes for CASSPGLGGETQYF.

V and J are TRBV4-1 and TRBJ1-4, with 7 bases matching TRBD1. The trim removed 5 bases at V and 8 bases at J, leaving 8 bases unmatched. CDR3 length: 14 amino acids. The germline V gene encodes CDR1 MGHRA and CDR2 YSYEKL. CDR3: CASSKEGASEKLFF. CDR3 nucleotides: TGCGCCAGCAGCAAGGAGGGGGCCAGCGAAAAACTGTTTTTT.

J is TRBJ1-6 and V is TRBV28; D is undetermined. The CDR3 loop spans 13 amino acids. Germline CDR1 MDHEN, CDR2 SYDVKM. Trimming left V 7 bases short and J 11 bases short, with 15 bases between. The CDR3 sequence is CASTPDQVAPLHF. Here the CDR3 DNA reads TGTGCCAGCACCCCGGATCAGGTAGCACCCCTCCACTTT. Using reference TRBV28 and TRBJ1-6 for the parts outside the CDR3, the full variable domain is DVKVTQSSRYLVKRTGEKVFLECVQDMDHENMFWYRQDPGLGLRLIYFSYDVKMKEKGDIPEGYSVSREKKERFSLILESASTNQTSMYLCASTPDQVAPLHFGNGTRLTVT.

This clone has just a few counts. V usage is TRBV2 and J usage is TRBJ1-2; possible D gene TRBD1, 6 bases. Germline assignment: CDR1 SNHLY and CDR2 FYNNEI. The CDR3 consists of 16 residues. Trimming shortened V by 6 bases and J by 7 bases, and 24 bases separated the two germline ends. As DNA, the CDR3 is TGTGCCAGCAGCCCCCTCCTGAGGGGAGGGGGATCTGGCTACACCTTC. Encoded protein: CASSPLLRGGGSGYTF. Supplemented by reference TRBV2 and TRBJ1-2, the full variable domain reads EPEVTQTPSHQVTQMGQEVILRCVPISNHLYFYWYRQILGQKVEFLVSFYNNEISEKSEIFDDQFSVERPDGSNFTLKIRSTKLEDSAMYFCASSPLLRGGGSGYTFGSGTRLTVV.

Here the CDR3 DNA reads TGTGCCAGCACATCACTAGCGGGGTACACAGATACGCAGTATTTT. Translation: CASTSLAGYTDTQYF. The chain employs TRBV27 and TRBJ2-3; 10 bases match TRBD2. J gave up 2 bases and V 7 bases, and 6 bases lay outside the gene matches. In germline, CDR1 is MNHEY, CDR2 SMNVEV (reference sequence). This CDR3 has 15 residues.

The chain links TRBV28 to TRBJ2-3, with 8 bases that match TRBD2. The junction had 3 bases not matched to a gene; V was cut back by 6 bases and J by 4 bases. The CDR3 is 13 amino acids. Germline assignment: CDR1 MDHEN and CDR2 SYDVKM. CDR3 in DNA: TGTGCCAGCAGGGCGGGGGGTGCAGATACGCAGTATTTT. Translated, it gives CASRAGGADTQYF.